The next 2 T cell receptor beta chains were all read from a single sample in a study of identical twins listed by TCRdb under 2016. Preparation of the library involved 5' RACE. Data came from an Illumina HiSeq 2000. TCRdb reanalyzed the raw reads on its own, using fastp at Q25 for trimming and MiXCR for clone calling, and kept in-frame beta chains. Here each entry gathers all rows of one CDR3 protein and keeps the most common genes and DNA. The sample records some 1,700,000 distinct CDR3 sequences, about 30% of which are singletons. The ten largest clonotypes hold over 0.25% of the sample. The sequencing input was cord blood. These receptors originate from a newborn girl in good health.

This chain links TRBV6-5 with TRBJ2-7; D tentatively fits TRBD1 or TRBD2 (5 bases each). CDR3 length: 9 residues. The germline CDR1 and CDR2 sequences are MNHEY and SVGAGI. CDR3 coding DNA: TGTGCCAGCAGACATAGCAGGGAGGTC. Translating gives CASRHSREV.

The V and J genes are TRBV29-1 and TRBJ2-1; no firm D call. Per germline, CDR1 SQVTM and CDR2 ANQGSEA. The CDR3 has 12 residues. Trimming removed 0 bases at V and 6 bases at J, with 6 bases between. Here the CDR3 reads CSVEEASNEQFF. DNA of the CDR3: TGCAGCGTTGAAGAGGCCAGCAATGAGCAGTTCTTC.